The 16 T cell receptor beta chains in this list originate from one sample, sequenced in a study of radiotherapy plus CTLA-4 blockade in lung cancer. Profiled with immunoSEQ multiplex PCR; TCRdb holds only in-frame clones, not every one. The table lists just under 60,000 clones, more than 60% of them singletons. The sequencing used peripheral blood, collected from a patient treated with radiotherapy plus ipilimumab. These receptors came from a human donor with non-small cell lung cancer who had a partial response to radiotherapy plus ipilimumab.

The rearrangement joins TRBV10-3 to TRBJ2-7; TRBD2 agrees at 8 bases. Germline V gene sequence: CDR1 ENHRY, CDR2 SYGVKD. The CDR3 extends over 17 amino acids. Losses at the gene ends were 6 bases for V and 4 bases for J; bases not matched to a gene: 17. CDR3 sequence reads: CAIRAGDKLNVRYEQYF. Here the CDR3 DNA reads TGTGCCATCAGAGCGGGGGACAAGCTAAACGTAAGATACGAGCAGTACTTC.

The V gene is TRBV10-3, the J gene TRBJ2-5; 10 bases match TRBD2. Losses at the gene ends were 2 bases for V and 5 bases for J; bases not matched to a gene: 5. CDR1 is ENHRY and CDR2 is SYGVKD in the germline V gene. This CDR3 comprises 15 residues. CDR3: CAISEERGGGETQYF. As DNA, the CDR3 is TGTGCCATCAGTGAGGAGCGGGGGGGCGGGGAGACCCAGTACTTC.

The chain employs TRBV9 and TRBJ1-6; 7 bases map to TRBD1. The CDR3 totals 15 residues. Germline CDR1 reads SGDLS; CDR2 reads YYNGEE. V trimming: 4 bases; J trimming: 3 bases; junction bases outside the gene matches: 4. This chain's CDR3 is CASSTRDSYNSPLHF. CDR3 nucleotides: TGTGCCAGCAGCACCCGGGACAGCTATAATTCACCCCTCCACTTT.

This clone was seen a few times. The V and J genes are TRBV7-3 and TRBJ2-7; 7 positions agree with TRBD1. Per germline, CDR1 SGHTA and CDR2 FQGTGA. The CDR3 runs 13 residues. Unmatched junction bases numbered 7, after V lost 5 bases and J lost 6 bases. The CDR3 region has the DNA TGTGCCAGCAGCGGGCGACAGGGATCCGAGCAGTACTTC. It translates to CASSGRQGSEQYF.

The chain uses TRBV2 and TRBJ2-5; TRBD1 aligns across 11 bases. The V and J ends lost 6 bases and 5 bases, in that order; junction bases with no gene match: 2. Germline CDR1 reads SNHLY; CDR2 reads FYNNEI. The length of the CDR3 is 13 residues. In DNA form, the CDR3 reads TGTGCCAGCAGAGGGGACAGGGGGGAGACCCAGTACTTC. It is translated as CASRGDRGETQYF.

The rearrangement links TRBV5-6 to TRBJ1-2, with D possibly being TRBD1 (6 bases). V lost 4 bases and J lost 0, with 10 bases in between. The CDR3 covers 14 residues. Germline loops: CDR1 SGHDT, CDR2 YYEEEE. CDR3 loop: CASSPGTTNYGYTF. The CDR3 DNA is TGTGCCAGCAGCCCCGGGACAACTAACTATGGCTACACCTTC.

The rearrangement joins TRBV6-1 to TRBJ2-7, with 7 positions matching TRBD1. The ends lost 8 bases at V and 1 base at J; junction bases unmatched: 8. The germline gives CDR1 MNHNS, CDR2 SASEGT. CDR3 length: 14 residues. The CDR3, as DNA: TGTGCCAGCTTAGGGACAGAACATTCCTACGAGCAGTACTTC. This encodes CASLGTEHSYEQYF.

The sample holds a few counts of this clone. The chain employs TRBV28 and TRBJ1-6; unclear D gene. The CDR3 sequence is 14 residues long. Germline V CDR1 and CDR2: MDHEN, SYDVKM. V lost 7 bases to trimming and J lost 11 bases, with 18 bases between them. The CDR3 bases are TGTGCCAGCAACATCCGAGGGAGGCAGCCACCCCTCCACTTT. Translated, it gives CASNIRGRQPPLHF.

The rearrangement links TRBV7-6 to TRBJ1-2, with D tentatively TRBD1 (5 bases). The germline gives CDR1 SGHVS, CDR2 FNYEAQ. The V end was cut by 5 bases, the J end by 1 base, with 8 bases between. The length of the CDR3 is 13 residues. The DNA for the CDR3 is TGTGCCAGCAGCGGAGGGGTTAACTATGGCTACACCTTC. Translating gives CASSGGVNYGYTF.

The rearrangement uses TRBV5-1 and TRBJ1-6, with 7 nucleotides matching TRBD1. After removal of 3 bases from V and 5 bases from J, the junction contained 8 bases not matched to a gene. The CDR3 loop spans 16 amino acids. CDR1 SGHRS and CDR2 YFSETQ come from the germline V gene. CDR3 DNA: TGCGCCAGCAGCTATACAGGGGAGAGTAATAATTCACCCCTCCACTTT. It specifies CASSYTGESNNSPLHF. The full variable domain, with the rest looked up from reference TRBV5-1 and TRBJ1-6, is KAGVTQTPRYLIKTRGQQVTLSCSPISGHRSVSWYQQTPGQGLQFLFEYFSETQRNKGNFPGRFSGRQFSNSRSEMNVSTLELGDSALYLCASSYTGESNNSPLHFGNGTRLTVT.

This chain links TRBV7-9 with TRBJ2-7, with D perhaps matching TRBD2 (5 bases). V lost 4 bases, J lost 0 bases, and 13 bases lay in between. CDR3 length: 15 residues. CDR1 SEHNR and CDR2 FQNEAQ come from the germline V gene (reference sequence). The CDR3 is CASSSRTGSSYEQYF. The CDR3 DNA reads as TGTGCCAGCAGCTCCAGGACGGGAAGCTCCTACGAGCAGTACTTC.

The gene calls are TRBV7-8 and TRBJ2-1; 7 nucleotides align to TRBD2. The CDR3 sequence is 17 residues long. CDR1 is SGHVS, CDR2 FQNEAQ, per germline. The junction had 19 bases not matched to a gene; V was cut back by 5 bases and J by 9 bases. In DNA form, the CDR3 reads TGTGCCAGCAGCGGAACCCTCGGGGGGTTCCCGGGTGGTGAGCAGTTCTTC. Its translation: CASSGTLGGFPGGEQFF.

The chain uses TRBV19 and TRBJ1-1; weak D call: TRBD1 (6 bases). Between the trimmed V and J ends, which lost 8 bases and 0 bases, there was a span of 13 bases. This CDR3 spans 14 amino acids. Germline V gene lookup returns CDR1 LNHDA and CDR2 SQIVND (reference sequence). The CDR3 sequence: CASATGTLNTEAFF. In DNA form, the CDR3 reads TGTGCCAGTGCAACCGGGACACTGAACACTGAAGCTTTCTTT.

The V gene is TRBV7-9, the J gene TRBJ2-1; the match to TRBD2 covers 11 bases. Trimming at V came to 5 bases and at J to 8 bases, leaving 11 bases not matched to a gene. The CDR3 runs 16 residues. The germline V gene encodes CDR1 SEHNR and CDR2 FQNEAQ (reference sequence). For the CDR3, the DNA is TGTGCCAGCAGCGAAATAGCGGGGGGGCCTGAGGATGAGCAGTTCTTC. Translating gives CASSEIAGGPEDEQFF.

This clone was seen a few times. The genes are TRBV7-9 and TRBJ1-5; D is unclear. The CDR3 runs 14 residues. Germline-derived CDR1 and CDR2 are SEHNR and FQNEAQ (reference sequence). V lost 3 bases and J 5 bases, leaving 11 bases between the germline ends. CDR3 in amino acids: CASSFEGPDQPQHF. CDR3 sequence (DNA): TGTGCCAGCAGCTTTGAGGGTCCGGATCAGCCCCAGCATTTT.

This clone has just one count. J is TRBJ1-5 and V is TRBV27; 7 nucleotides line up with TRBD1. In germline, CDR1 is MNHEY, CDR2 SMNVEV (reference sequence). This CDR3 has 15 amino acids. The trim removed 1 base at V and 6 bases at J, leaving 6 bases unmatched. CDR3 sequence reads: CASSLYGTAGQPQHF. The CDR3 bases are TGTGCCAGCAGTTTATATGGGACAGCGGGTCAGCCCCAGCATTTT.